The present T cell receptor beta chain was sequenced within a study of cytomegalovirus exposure and HLA in healthy donors. Overall study context: From about 179 million T cells, an earlier analysis saw 90 million to 130 million unique TCR beta sequences. Overall study results and limits: A further, later analysis showed that HLA-associated TCR beta chains (compared with equally common others) were more clonally expanded. Later on, analysis showed that most CMV-associated TCR beta chains appeared to be HLA-restricted.

Germline V lookup: CDR1 SGDLS, CDR2 YYNGEE. The CDR3 sequence is 16 residues long. V shed 0 bases, J shed 0 bases, and the junction held 2 bases outside the gene matches. Primers included in the PCR were 60 Vbeta and 13 Jbeta primers. Some clones are missing from TCRdb's copy, which holds only in-frame ones; the method was immunoSEQ multiplex PCR. Listed are roughly 100,000 clones; less than 4.5% falls within the top ten. With respect to this clone: Its antigen remains unidentified.

Sequencing was performed on PBMCs. The V call is TRBV9, the J call TRBJ2-3; 9 bases are a match to TRBD1. This TCR came from a man between 40 and 49 years old in good health and CMV-seronegative. The CDR3 here is CASSVGGTGSTDTQYF. The CDR3 DNA reads as TGTGCCAGCAGCGTAGGTGGGACAGGGAGCACAGATACGCAGTATTTT. The variable domain in full, with the rest retrieved from reference TRBV9 and TRBJ2-3, is DSGVTQTPKHLITATGQRVTLRCSPRSGDLSVYWYQQSLDQGLQFLIQYYNGEERAKGNILERFSAQQFPDLHSELNLSSLELGDSALYFCASSVGGTGSTDTQYFGPGTRLTVL.